Listed here are 13 T cell receptor beta chains from one sample, sequenced in a study of T cell repertoires in cytomegalovirus infection. MiXCR, run by TCRdb on the reads, gives a single entry per CDR3 protein. Counted here are about 400,000 distinct CDR3 sequences, 15% to 20% occurring once; the ten biggest clones make up under 9%. Material: PBMCs. The receptors come from a human donor in good health (CMV status not recorded). Some clones in this sample may be carry-over from other donors' samples.

This clonotype came up many times. The chain links TRBV7-2 to TRBJ2-7; 8 bases are a match to TRBD2. V gave up 1 base and J gave up 3 bases; unmatched junction bases: 5. Germline V gives CDR1 SGHTA, CDR2 FQGNSA. The CDR3 runs 15 residues. CDR3 in DNA: TGTGCCAGCAGCTTAGGTAGCGGGGCGCTCTACGAGCAGTACTTC. It specifies CASSLGSGALYEQYF.

This clonotype was seen at least ten times. The genes are TRBV7-9 and TRBJ2-5, with TRBD1 as a possible D gene (5 bases). The germline V gene has CDR1 SEHNR and CDR2 FQNEAQ (reference sequence). The CDR3 consists of 16 residues. Trimming stripped 6 bases from V and 5 bases from J, with 22 bases between. CDR3: CASRPNFQGVLETQYF. Here the CDR3 DNA reads TGTGCCAGCAGGCCGAACTTCCAGGGTGTCTTGGAGACCCAGTACTTC.

The sample holds many counts of this clonotype. J is TRBJ2-7 and V is TRBV20-1, with D unclear. Germline V gene data show CDR1 as DFQATT and CDR2 as SNEGSKA (reference sequence). V lost 0 bases, J lost 5 bases, and 8 bases lay in between. This CDR3 is built from 12 residues. The CDR3 loop is CSARDWLDEQYF. The CDR3 DNA reads TGCAGTGCTAGAGATTGGTTGGACGAGCAGTACTTC.

The chain has TRBV20-1 and TRBJ1-1; D gene uncertain. CDR1 and CDR2 (germline): DFQATT, SNEGSKA (reference sequence). V dropped 5 bases and J dropped 7 bases, with 14 bases sitting between them. The CDR3 loop spans 12 amino acids. The CDR3 spells CSARSSSDEAFF. Written as DNA, the CDR3 is TGCAGTGCTCGCAGTTCGTCCGATGAAGCTTTCTTT.

This clonotype has a count of ten or more. The V gene is TRBV11-2, the J gene TRBJ2-3; no reliable D call. Trimming removed 2 bases at V and 6 bases at J, with 6 bases between. This CDR3 contains 12 residues. The V gene's germline CDR1 is SGHAT and CDR2 FQNNGV. The CDR3 DNA sequence: TGTGCCAGCAGCTTACCCGACGATACGCAGTATTTT. This translates into CASSLPDDTQYF.

There are many counts of this clonotype. The gene calls are TRBV7-2 and TRBJ2-3; 9 bases agree with TRBD2. The CDR3 consists of 16 residues. With V trimmed by 3 bases and J by 4 bases, 8 bases remained unmatched. From germline, CDR1 is SGHTA and CDR2 FQGNSA. DNA of the CDR3: TGTGCCAGCAGCTTTTCTGGGACTAGCAGGGCAGATACGCAGTATTTT. This codes for CASSFSGTSRADTQYF.

This rearrangement joins TRBV5-6 to TRBJ1-1; 8 nucleotides match TRBD1. Germline V CDR1 and CDR2: SGHDT, YYEEEE. The V and J ends lost 1 base and 2 bases, in that order; junction bases with no gene match: 7. The CDR3 runs 16 residues. This chain's CDR3 is CASSLTGGTGNTEAFF. CDR3 coding DNA: TGTGCCAGCAGCTTGACTGGCGGGACAGGCAACACTGAAGCTTTCTTT.

In the case of this clonotype: The junction shows a germline mismatch at one end, possibly a read error. The chain uses TRBV7-2 and TRBJ2-5; perhaps TRBD2 as D (7 bases). CDR1 SGHTA and CDR2 FQGNSA come from the germline V gene. This CDR3 is built from 14 residues. The CDR3 region has the DNA TGTGCCAGCAGCGTATGGGGGGGCGAAGACACCCAGTACTTC. It translates to CASSVWGGEDTQYF.

In this sample, this clonotype turned up many times. The chain employs TRBV7-2 and TRBJ2-1; 8 nucleotides align to TRBD1. The CDR3 spans 16 residues. Per germline, CDR1 SGHTA and CDR2 FQGNSA. V was pared by 6 bases and J by 0 bases, with 7 bases of the junction left unmatched. This CDR3 is CASSPRGTGSYNEQFF. The CDR3 DNA sequence: TGTGCCAGCAGTCCCCGTGGGACAGGCTCCTACAATGAGCAGTTCTTC.

This clonotype was counted a few times. The rearrangement joins TRBV20-1 to TRBJ2-4; no definite D call. The CDR3 is 13 amino acids. Germline V gene data show CDR1 as DFQATT and CDR2 as SNEGSKA (reference sequence). Between the trimmed V and J ends, which lost 3 bases and 1 base, there was a span of 7 bases. CDR3 loop: CSARVEAKNIQYF. The CDR3 DNA follows: TGCAGTGCTAGGGTGGAGGCCAAAAACATTCAGTACTTC.

The chain couples TRBV4-1 to TRBJ1-2; TRBD1 is a possible D gene (6 bases). The CDR3 contains 14 residues. The germline CDR1 and CDR2 sequences are MGHRA and YSYEKL. The V end was cut by 0 bases, the J end by 10 bases, with 15 bases between. The CDR3 bases are TGCGCCAGCAGCCAAGAGGGGGGGCCCTTTTCCTACACCTTC. It yields the protein CASSQEGGPFSYTF.

This clonotype came up many times. This sequence joins TRBV4-1 and TRBJ2-1; 11 bases are a match to TRBD2. The germline V gene has CDR1 MGHRA and CDR2 YSYEKL. The CDR3 is made up of 18 amino acids. The V segment lost 1 base and the J segment 6 bases; nucleotides outside the gene matches: 11. The CDR3 region is CASSQVPRLAGRSNEQFF. CDR3 bases: TGCGCCAGCAGCCAAGTGCCCCGACTAGCGGGGAGAAGCAATGAGCAGTTCTTC.

This CDR3 is CASSLVLGMGYF. As DNA, the CDR3 is TGTGCCAGCAGTTTAGTACTGGGTATGGGGTACTTC. This chain connects TRBV12-3 or TRBV12-4 to TRBJ2-7; the D is unclear. The CDR3 is 12 residues long. V was shortened by 1 base and J by 12 bases, with 13 bases between the two germline ends.